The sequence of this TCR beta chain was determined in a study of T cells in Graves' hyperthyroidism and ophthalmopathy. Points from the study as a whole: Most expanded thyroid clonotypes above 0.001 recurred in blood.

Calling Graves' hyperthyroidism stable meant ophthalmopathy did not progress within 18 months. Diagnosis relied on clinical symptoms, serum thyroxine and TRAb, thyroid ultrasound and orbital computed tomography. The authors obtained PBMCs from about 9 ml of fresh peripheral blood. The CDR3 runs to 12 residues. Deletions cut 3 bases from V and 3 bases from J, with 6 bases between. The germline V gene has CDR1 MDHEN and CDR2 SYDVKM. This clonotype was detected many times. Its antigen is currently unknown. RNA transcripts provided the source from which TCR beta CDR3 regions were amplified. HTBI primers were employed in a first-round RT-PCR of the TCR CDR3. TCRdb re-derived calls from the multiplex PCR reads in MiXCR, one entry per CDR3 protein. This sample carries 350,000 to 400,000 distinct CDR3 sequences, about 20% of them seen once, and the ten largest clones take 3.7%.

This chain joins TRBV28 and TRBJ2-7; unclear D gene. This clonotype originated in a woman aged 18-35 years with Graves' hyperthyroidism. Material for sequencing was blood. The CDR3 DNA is TGTGCCAGCAGTTTCAACCTCTACGAGCAGTACTTC. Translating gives CASSFNLYEQYF.